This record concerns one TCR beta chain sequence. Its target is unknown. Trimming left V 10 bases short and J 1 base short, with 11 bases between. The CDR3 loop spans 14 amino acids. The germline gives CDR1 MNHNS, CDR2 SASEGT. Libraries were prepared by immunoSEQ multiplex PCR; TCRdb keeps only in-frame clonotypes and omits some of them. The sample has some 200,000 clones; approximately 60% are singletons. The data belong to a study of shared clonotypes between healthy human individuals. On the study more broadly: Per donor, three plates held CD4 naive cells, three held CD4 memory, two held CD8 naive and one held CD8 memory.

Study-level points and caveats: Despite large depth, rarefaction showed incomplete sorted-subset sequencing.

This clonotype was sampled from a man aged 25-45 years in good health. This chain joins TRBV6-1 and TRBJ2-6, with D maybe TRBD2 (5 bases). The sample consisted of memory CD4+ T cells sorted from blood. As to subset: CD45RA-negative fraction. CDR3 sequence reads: CATNRGSGANVLTF. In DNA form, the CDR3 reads TGTGCCACCAATAGAGGGTCTGGGGCCAACGTCCTGACTTTC.